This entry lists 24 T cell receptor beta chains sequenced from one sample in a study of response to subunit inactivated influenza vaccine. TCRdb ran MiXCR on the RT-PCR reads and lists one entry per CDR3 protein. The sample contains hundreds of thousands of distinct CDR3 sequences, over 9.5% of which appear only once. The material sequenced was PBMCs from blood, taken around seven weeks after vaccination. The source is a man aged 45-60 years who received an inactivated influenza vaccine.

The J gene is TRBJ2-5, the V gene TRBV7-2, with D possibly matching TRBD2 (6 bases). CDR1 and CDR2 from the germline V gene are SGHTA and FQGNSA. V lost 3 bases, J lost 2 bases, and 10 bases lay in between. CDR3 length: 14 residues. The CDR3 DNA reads TGTGCCAGCAGCTTTCAGAGCGGGCAAGAGACCCAGTACTTC. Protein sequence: CASSFQSGQETQYF.

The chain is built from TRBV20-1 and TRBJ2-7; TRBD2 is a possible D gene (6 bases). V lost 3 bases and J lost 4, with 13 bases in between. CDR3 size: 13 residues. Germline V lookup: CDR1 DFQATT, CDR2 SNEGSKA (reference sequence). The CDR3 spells CSARTEGGYEQYF. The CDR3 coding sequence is TGCAGTGCTAGGACGGAGGGCGGGTACGAGCAGTACTTC.

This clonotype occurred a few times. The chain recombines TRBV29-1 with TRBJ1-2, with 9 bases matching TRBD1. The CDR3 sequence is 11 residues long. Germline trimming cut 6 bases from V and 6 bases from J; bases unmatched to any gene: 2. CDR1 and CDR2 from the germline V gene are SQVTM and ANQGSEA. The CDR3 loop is CSVGQGNGYTF. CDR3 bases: TGCAGCGTCGGACAGGGGAATGGCTACACCTTC. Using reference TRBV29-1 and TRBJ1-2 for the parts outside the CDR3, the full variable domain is SAVISQKPSRDICQRGTSLTIQCQVDSQVTMMFWYRQQPGQSLTLIATANQGSEATYESGFVIDKFPISRPNLTFSTLTVSNMSPEDSSIYLCSVGQGNGYTFGSGTRLTVV.

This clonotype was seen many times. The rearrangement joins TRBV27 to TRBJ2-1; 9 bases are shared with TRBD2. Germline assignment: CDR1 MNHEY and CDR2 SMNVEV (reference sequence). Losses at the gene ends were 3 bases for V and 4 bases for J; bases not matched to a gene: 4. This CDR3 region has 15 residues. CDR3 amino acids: CASSFSLAGYNEQFF. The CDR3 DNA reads TGTGCCAGCAGTTTTTCTCTAGCGGGGTACAATGAGCAGTTCTTC.

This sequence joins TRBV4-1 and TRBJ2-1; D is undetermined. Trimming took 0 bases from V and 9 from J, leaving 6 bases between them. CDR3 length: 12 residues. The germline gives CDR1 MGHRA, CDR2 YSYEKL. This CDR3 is CASSQDMSEQFF. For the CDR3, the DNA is TGCGCCAGCAGCCAAGATATGAGTGAGCAGTTCTTC.

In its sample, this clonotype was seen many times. The CDR3 sequence: CSARKQNSPLHF. The CDR3 coding sequence is TGCAGTGCTAGGAAGCAGAATTCACCCCTCCACTTT. The chain combines TRBV20-1 with TRBJ1-6; D ambiguous. Germline V CDR1 and CDR2: DFQATT, SNEGSKA (reference sequence). This CDR3 is built from 12 residues. Trimming took 3 bases from V and 7 from J, leaving 7 bases between them.

CDR3 protein: CATSRDAAGVGEQYF. CDR3 DNA: TGTGCCACCAGCAGAGATGCGGCAGGGGTTGGCGAGCAGTACTTC. The gene calls are TRBV15 and TRBJ2-7; the D gene is possibly TRBD1 (6 bases). V was trimmed by 0 bases and J by 6 bases, leaving 15 bases between them. This CDR3 spans 15 amino acids. The V gene's germline CDR1 is LNHNV and CDR2 YYDKDF (reference sequence).

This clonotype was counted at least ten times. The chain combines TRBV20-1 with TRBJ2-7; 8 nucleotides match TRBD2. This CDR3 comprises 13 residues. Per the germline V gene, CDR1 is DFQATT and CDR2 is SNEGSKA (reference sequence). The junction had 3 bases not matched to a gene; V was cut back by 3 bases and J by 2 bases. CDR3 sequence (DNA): TGCAGTGCTAGGCCAGCGGGAGCCTACGAGCAGTACTTC. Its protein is CSARPAGAYEQYF.

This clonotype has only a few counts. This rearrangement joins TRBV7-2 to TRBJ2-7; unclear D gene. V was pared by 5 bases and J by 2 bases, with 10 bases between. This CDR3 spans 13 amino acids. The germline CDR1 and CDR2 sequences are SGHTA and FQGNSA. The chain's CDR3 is CASSPSGTYEQYF. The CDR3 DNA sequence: TGTGCCAGCAGCCCCTCGGGCACCTACGAGCAGTACTTC.

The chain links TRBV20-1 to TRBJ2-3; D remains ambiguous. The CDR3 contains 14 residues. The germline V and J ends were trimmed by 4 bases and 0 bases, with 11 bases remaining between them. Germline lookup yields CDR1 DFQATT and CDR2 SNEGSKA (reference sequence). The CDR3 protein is CSAKRPLSTDTQYF. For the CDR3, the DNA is TGCAGTGCTAAACGGCCCCTGAGCACAGATACGCAGTATTTT.

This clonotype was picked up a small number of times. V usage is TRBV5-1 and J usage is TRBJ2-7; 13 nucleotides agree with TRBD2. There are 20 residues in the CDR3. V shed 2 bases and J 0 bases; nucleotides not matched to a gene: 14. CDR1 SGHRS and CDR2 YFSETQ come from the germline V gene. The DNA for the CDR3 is TGCGCCAGCAGCTTCCTTGGGGGGGCTGGGACTAGCGGGATCTCCTACGAGCAGTACTTC. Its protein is CASSFLGGAGTSGISYEQYF.

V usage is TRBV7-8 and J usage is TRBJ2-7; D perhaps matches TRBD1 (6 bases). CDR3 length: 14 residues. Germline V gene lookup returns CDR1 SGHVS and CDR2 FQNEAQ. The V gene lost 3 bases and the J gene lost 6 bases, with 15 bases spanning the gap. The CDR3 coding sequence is TGTGCCAGCAGCTTTACAGGGACGCCGGGCGAGCAGTACTTC. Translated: CASSFTGTPGEQYF.

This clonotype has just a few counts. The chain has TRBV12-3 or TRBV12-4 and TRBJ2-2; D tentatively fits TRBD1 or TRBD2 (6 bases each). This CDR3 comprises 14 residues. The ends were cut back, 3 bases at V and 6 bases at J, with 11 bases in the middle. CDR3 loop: CASSFLGGPGELFF. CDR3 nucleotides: TGTGCCAGCAGTTTTTTGGGGGGCCCCGGGGAGCTGTTTTTT.

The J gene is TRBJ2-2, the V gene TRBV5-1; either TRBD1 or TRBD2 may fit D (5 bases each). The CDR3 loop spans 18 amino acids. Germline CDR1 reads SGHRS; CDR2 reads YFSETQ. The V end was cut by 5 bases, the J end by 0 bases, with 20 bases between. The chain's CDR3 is CASSRLARDGSNTGELFF. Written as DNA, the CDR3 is TGCGCCAGCAGTCGCCTTGCCCGGGACGGTTCGAACACCGGGGAGCTGTTTTTT.

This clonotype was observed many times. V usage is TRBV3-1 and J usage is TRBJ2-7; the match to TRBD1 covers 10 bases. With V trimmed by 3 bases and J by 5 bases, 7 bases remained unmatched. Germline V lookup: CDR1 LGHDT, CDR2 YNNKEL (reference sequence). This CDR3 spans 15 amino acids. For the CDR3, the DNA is TGTGCCAGCAGCCAGTTAAGACAGGGGGCCAACGAGCAGTACTTC. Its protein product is CASSQLRQGANEQYF.

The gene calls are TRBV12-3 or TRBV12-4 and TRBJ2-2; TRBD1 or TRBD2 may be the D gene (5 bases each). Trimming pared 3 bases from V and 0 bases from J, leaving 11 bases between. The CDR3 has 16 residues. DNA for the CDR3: TGTGCCAGCAGTTTGGGGGACCGAACGAACACCGGGGAGCTGTTTTTT. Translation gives CASSLGDRTNTGELFF.

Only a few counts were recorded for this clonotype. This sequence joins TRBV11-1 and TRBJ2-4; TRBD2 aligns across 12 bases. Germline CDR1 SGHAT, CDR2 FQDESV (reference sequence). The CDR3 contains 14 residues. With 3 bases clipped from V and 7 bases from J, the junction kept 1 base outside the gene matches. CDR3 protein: CASSFGLAGNIQYF. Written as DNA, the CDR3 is TGTGCCAGCAGCTTTGGACTAGCGGGGAACATTCAGTACTTC.

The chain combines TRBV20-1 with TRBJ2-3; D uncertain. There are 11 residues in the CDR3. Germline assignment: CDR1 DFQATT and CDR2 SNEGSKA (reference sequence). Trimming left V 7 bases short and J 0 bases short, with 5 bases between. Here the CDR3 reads CSGSSTDTQYF. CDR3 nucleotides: TGCAGTGGTTCAAGCACAGATACGCAGTATTTT.

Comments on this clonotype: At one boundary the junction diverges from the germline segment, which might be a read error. CDR3 sequence reads: CVSILPGPKYGYTF. The CDR3 DNA sequence: TGTGTCAGCATCCTCCCAGGGCCAAAGTATGGCTACACCTTC. The V and J genes are TRBV7-2 and TRBJ1-2; maybe TRBD1 (5 bases). This CDR3 spans 14 amino acids. Germline-derived CDR1 and CDR2 are SGHTA and FQGNSA.

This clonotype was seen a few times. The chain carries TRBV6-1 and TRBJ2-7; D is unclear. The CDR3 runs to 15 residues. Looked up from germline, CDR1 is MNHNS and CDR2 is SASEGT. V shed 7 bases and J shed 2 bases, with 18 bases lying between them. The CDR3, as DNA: TGTGCCAGCAATCGACAAGGAACTTCAGCCTACGAGCAGTACTTC. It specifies CASNRQGTSAYEQYF.

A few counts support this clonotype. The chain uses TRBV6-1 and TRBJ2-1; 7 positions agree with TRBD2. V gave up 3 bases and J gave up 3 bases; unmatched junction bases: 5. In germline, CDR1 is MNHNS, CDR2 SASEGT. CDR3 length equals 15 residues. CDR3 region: CASSEGRTSYNEQFF. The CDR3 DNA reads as TGTGCCAGCAGTGAGGGAAGGACTAGCTACAATGAGCAGTTCTTC.

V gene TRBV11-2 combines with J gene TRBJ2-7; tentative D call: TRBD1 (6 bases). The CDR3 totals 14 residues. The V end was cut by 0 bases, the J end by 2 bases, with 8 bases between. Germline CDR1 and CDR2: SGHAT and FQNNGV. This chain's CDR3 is CASSLETGPYEQYF. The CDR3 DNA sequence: TGTGCCAGCAGCTTAGAGACAGGACCCTACGAGCAGTACTTC.

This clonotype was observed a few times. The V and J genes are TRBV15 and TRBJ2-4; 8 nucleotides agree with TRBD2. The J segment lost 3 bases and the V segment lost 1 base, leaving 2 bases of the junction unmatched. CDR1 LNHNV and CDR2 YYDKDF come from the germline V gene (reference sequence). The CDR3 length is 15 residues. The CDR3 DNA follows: TGTGCCACCAGCAGAGCGGGGGGGGTCAAAAACATTCAGTACTTC. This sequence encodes CATSRAGGVKNIQYF. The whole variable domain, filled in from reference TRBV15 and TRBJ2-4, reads DAMVIQNPRYQVTQFGKPVTLSCSQTLNHNVMYWYQQKSSQAPKLLFHYYDKDFNNEADTPDNFQSRRPNTSFCFLDIRSPGLGDTAMYLCATSRAGGVKNIQYFGAGTRLSVL.

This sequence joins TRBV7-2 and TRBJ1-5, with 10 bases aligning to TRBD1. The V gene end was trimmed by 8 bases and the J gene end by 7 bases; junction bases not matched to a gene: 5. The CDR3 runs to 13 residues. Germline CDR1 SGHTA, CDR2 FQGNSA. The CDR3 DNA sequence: TGTGCCAGCGGACGGGACAGGGGACAGCCCCAGCATTTT. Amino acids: CASGRDRGQPQHF.